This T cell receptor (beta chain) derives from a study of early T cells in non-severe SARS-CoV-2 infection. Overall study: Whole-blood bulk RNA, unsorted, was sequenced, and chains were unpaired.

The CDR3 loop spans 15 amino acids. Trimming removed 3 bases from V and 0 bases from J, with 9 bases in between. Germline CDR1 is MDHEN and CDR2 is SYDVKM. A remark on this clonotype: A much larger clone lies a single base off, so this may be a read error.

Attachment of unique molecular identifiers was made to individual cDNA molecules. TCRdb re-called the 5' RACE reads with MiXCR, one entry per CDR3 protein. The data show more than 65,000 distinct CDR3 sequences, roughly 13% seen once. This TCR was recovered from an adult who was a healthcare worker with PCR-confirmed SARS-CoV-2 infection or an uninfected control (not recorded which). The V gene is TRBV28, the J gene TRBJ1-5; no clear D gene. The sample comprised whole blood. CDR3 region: CASSFPGNSNQPQHF. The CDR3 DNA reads TGTGCCAGCAGTTTTCCCGGAAATAGCAATCAGCCCCAGCATTTT.